The text below deals with one TCR beta chain. The sorted Tregs were CD4+CD25+CD127-/low cells. Constant-region reverse primers amplified full-length variable regions, followed by semi-nested Nested Universal Primer A PCR. TCRdb analysed the 5' RACE reads with MiXCR anew, one entry per CDR3 protein. This table holds several thousand distinct CDR3 sequences, approximately 45% found once. Germline V gene sequence: CDR1 MGHRA, CDR2 YSYEKL. There are 13 residues in the CDR3. V dropped 3 bases and J dropped 4 bases, with 9 bases sitting between them. The sequenced material came from Tregs sorted from a lymph node. The TCR was taken from a female donor with breast cancer. The rearrangement joins TRBV4-1 to TRBJ1-2; tentative D call: TRBD1 (6 bases). CDR3 nucleotides: TGCGCCAGCAGCCAGGAGGGGGGCTATGGCTACACCTTC. It is translated as CASSQEGGYGYTF.